Listed below are T cell receptor beta chains from one sample, sequenced in a study of OX40 agonist ivuxolimab in advanced cancers. Clones were read by immunoSEQ multiplex PCR, and TCRdb kept only the in-frame ones, dropping some. Among about 94,000 clones listed, under 95% were seen once. Sample: CD4+ or CD8+ T cells sorted from blood, taken in a trial of the OX40 agonist ivuxolimab. All receptors derive from an adult with an advanced solid tumor such as melanoma, head and neck, liver or kidney cancer. CDR3s include the opening cysteine and the closing phenylalanine or tryptophan. Each record gives: V gene, J gene, clone size, D gene, CDR3 DNA, CDR3 protein. A D gene is named only where the DNA matches it firmly. A row's size may be missing; if present it is once, few, many or a size class.

V gene: TRBV11-3; J gene: TRBJ2-2; clone size: -; D gene: -; CDR3 DNA: TGTGCCAGCAGCTTGGGGGCCATCTGGGGGTTCACCGGGGAGCTGTTTTTT; CDR3 protein: CASSLGAIWGFTGELFF
V gene: TRBV4-1; J gene: TRBJ2-2; clone size: -; D gene: -; CDR3 DNA: TGCGCCAGCAGCCAAGAGGAGGGTTGGGGAACCGGGGAGCTGTTTTTT; CDR3 protein: CASSQEEGWGTGELFF
V gene: TRBV5-1; J gene: TRBJ2-1; clone size: -; D gene: TRBD2; CDR3 DNA: TGCGCCAGCAGCTTGTTTTGGACTAGCGTGTACAATGAGCAGTTCTTC; CDR3 protein: CASSLFWTSVYNEQFF
V gene: TRBV18; J gene: TRBJ2-1; clone size: -; D gene: TRBD1; CDR3 DNA: TGTGCCAGCTCGCAGGGGGTCATAATTAATGAGCAGTTCTTC; CDR3 protein: CASSQGVIINEQFF
V gene: TRBV30; J gene: TRBJ1-2; clone size: once; D gene: TRBD1; CDR3 DNA: TGTGCCTGGAGCATACAGGGGGCTAGAGCTGGCTACACCTTC; CDR3 protein: CAWSIQGARAGYTF
V gene: TRBV6-5; J gene: TRBJ2-6; clone size: -; D gene: -; CDR3 DNA: TGTGCCAGCACCAGGGTCTCTGGGGCCAACGTCCTGACTTTC; CDR3 protein: CASTRVSGANVLTF
V gene: TRBV19; J gene: TRBJ1-3; clone size: few; D gene: TRBD1; CDR3 DNA: TGTGCCAGTACCCCGACAGGGGCTAGTGGAAACACCATATATTTT; CDR3 protein: CASTPTGASGNTIYF
V gene: TRBV7-2; J gene: TRBJ2-7; clone size: -; D gene: -; CDR3 DNA: TGTGCCAGCAGCTTGGTGGGAGGCAACGAGCAGTACTTC; CDR3 protein: CASSLVGGNEQYF
V gene: TRBV7-3; J gene: TRBJ2-1; clone size: -; D gene: -; CDR3 DNA: TGTGCCAGCAGCTTAAGCCGAGTTGACAATGAGCAGTTCTTC; CDR3 protein: CASSLSRVDNEQFF
V gene: TRBV4-2; J gene: TRBJ2-7; clone size: once; D gene: -; CDR3 DNA: TGTGCCAGCAGCCAAGATCTAAGTAACGAGCAGTACTTC; CDR3 protein: CASSQDLSNEQYF
V gene: TRBV7-9; J gene: TRBJ1-2; clone size: once; D gene: TRBD1; CDR3 DNA: TGTGCCAGCAGCTCCCGGACAGGGGGGGAAGGTGGCTACACCTTC; CDR3 protein: CASSSRTGGEGGYTF
V gene: TRBV5-1; J gene: TRBJ1-2; clone size: few; D gene: TRBD1; CDR3 DNA: TGCGCCAGCAGCCGGGACAGGGTAAACTATGGCTACACCTTC; CDR3 protein: CASSRDRVNYGYTF
V gene: TRBV5-8; J gene: TRBJ2-7; clone size: -; D gene: -; CDR3 DNA: TGTGCCAGCAGCCTATGGTCCCACAAGAATTTCTCCTACGAGCAGTACTTC; CDR3 protein: CASSLWSHKNFSYEQYF
V gene: TRBV6-6; J gene: TRBJ1-5; clone size: -; D gene: -; CDR3 DNA: TGTGCCAGCAGTTACCCGTATCAGCCCCAGCATTTT; CDR3 protein: CASSYPYQPQHF
V gene: TRBV27; J gene: TRBJ1-5; clone size: -; D gene: -; CDR3 DNA: TGTGCCAGCAGTTTATCTCCGGGGACTAGCAATCAGCCCCAGCATTTT; CDR3 protein: CASSLSPGTSNQPQHF
V gene: TRBV6-4; J gene: TRBJ1-5; clone size: -; D gene: TRBD1; CDR3 DNA: TGTGCCAGCAGTGAACTCAGGGGGGGGCCCCAGCATTTT; CDR3 protein: CASSELRGGPQHF
V gene: TRBV18; J gene: TRBJ1-2; clone size: few; D gene: -; CDR3 DNA: TGTGCCAGCTCACCTTCGGGACAAGGGATTAGTGGCTACACCTTC; CDR3 protein: CASSPSGQGISGYTF
V gene: TRBV12-1; J gene: TRBJ2-3; clone size: -; D gene: -; CDR3 DNA: TGTGCCAGCAGCTTTGAGTGTCCGCCCCTTCCTAGCACAGATACGCAGTATTTT; CDR3 protein: CASSFECPPLPSTDTQYF
V gene: TRBV20-1; J gene: TRBJ2-5; clone size: -; D gene: TRBD2; CDR3 DNA: TGCAGCACTAGCGGCCAAGAGACCCAGTACTTC; CDR3 protein: CSTSGQETQYF
V gene: TRBV19; J gene: TRBJ1-2; clone size: -; D gene: -; CDR3 DNA: TGTGCCAGTAGTCTCCGAGCTGGGGGCTATGGCTACACCTTC; CDR3 protein: CASSLRAGGYGYTF
V gene: TRBV7-6; J gene: TRBJ2-1; clone size: -; D gene: TRBD2; CDR3 DNA: TGTGCCAGCAGCTTCCAAGCGGGAGCTGAAAATGAGCAGTTCTTC; CDR3 protein: CASSFQAGAENEQFF
V gene: TRBV18; J gene: TRBJ1-1; clone size: once; D gene: -; CDR3 DNA: TGTGCCAGCTCACCAAGAGGCCAGGGGCCCGCTGAAGCTTTCTTT; CDR3 protein: CASSPRGQGPAEAFF
V gene: TRBV5-1; J gene: TRBJ2-3; clone size: -; D gene: TRBD2; CDR3 DNA: TGCGCCAGCAGCTTGGGGATAGCGGGAGCCCCAGATACGCAGTATTTT; CDR3 protein: CASSLGIAGAPDTQYF